The T cell receptor (beta chain) described here comes from a study of blood T cell repertoires in COVID-19. Study information: Acute and convalescent COVID-19 samples came from the United States, Italy and Spain. T cells, B-cell-depleted T cells, or PBMCs provided the cDNA or gDNA that served as material.

Source study methods: Amplification of reference gene primers was used by the study to estimate nucleated cell counts. Sequencing was performed with immunoSEQ multiplex PCR; in TCRdb, only in-frame clones are kept and a portion is missing. The V and J calls and clone size were taken over from that table, and D and trimming were inferred from the DNA. The sample carries 25,000 to 30,000 clones, around 95% recorded once. V was clipped by 6 bases and J by 7 bases; unmatched bases: 6. This CDR3 has 12 amino acids. Germline CDR1 and CDR2: SQVTM and ANQGSEA. This chain uses TRBV29-1 with TRBJ2-1, with 7 bases matching TRBD1. The sequencing sample was made of peripheral blood. The receptor was derived from a human donor with active COVID-19. The donor label of this sample is uncertain. CDR3 DNA sequence: TGCAGCGTGGCAGGGGGTGGGAATGAGCAGTTCTTC. Translation gives CSVAGGGNEQFF.